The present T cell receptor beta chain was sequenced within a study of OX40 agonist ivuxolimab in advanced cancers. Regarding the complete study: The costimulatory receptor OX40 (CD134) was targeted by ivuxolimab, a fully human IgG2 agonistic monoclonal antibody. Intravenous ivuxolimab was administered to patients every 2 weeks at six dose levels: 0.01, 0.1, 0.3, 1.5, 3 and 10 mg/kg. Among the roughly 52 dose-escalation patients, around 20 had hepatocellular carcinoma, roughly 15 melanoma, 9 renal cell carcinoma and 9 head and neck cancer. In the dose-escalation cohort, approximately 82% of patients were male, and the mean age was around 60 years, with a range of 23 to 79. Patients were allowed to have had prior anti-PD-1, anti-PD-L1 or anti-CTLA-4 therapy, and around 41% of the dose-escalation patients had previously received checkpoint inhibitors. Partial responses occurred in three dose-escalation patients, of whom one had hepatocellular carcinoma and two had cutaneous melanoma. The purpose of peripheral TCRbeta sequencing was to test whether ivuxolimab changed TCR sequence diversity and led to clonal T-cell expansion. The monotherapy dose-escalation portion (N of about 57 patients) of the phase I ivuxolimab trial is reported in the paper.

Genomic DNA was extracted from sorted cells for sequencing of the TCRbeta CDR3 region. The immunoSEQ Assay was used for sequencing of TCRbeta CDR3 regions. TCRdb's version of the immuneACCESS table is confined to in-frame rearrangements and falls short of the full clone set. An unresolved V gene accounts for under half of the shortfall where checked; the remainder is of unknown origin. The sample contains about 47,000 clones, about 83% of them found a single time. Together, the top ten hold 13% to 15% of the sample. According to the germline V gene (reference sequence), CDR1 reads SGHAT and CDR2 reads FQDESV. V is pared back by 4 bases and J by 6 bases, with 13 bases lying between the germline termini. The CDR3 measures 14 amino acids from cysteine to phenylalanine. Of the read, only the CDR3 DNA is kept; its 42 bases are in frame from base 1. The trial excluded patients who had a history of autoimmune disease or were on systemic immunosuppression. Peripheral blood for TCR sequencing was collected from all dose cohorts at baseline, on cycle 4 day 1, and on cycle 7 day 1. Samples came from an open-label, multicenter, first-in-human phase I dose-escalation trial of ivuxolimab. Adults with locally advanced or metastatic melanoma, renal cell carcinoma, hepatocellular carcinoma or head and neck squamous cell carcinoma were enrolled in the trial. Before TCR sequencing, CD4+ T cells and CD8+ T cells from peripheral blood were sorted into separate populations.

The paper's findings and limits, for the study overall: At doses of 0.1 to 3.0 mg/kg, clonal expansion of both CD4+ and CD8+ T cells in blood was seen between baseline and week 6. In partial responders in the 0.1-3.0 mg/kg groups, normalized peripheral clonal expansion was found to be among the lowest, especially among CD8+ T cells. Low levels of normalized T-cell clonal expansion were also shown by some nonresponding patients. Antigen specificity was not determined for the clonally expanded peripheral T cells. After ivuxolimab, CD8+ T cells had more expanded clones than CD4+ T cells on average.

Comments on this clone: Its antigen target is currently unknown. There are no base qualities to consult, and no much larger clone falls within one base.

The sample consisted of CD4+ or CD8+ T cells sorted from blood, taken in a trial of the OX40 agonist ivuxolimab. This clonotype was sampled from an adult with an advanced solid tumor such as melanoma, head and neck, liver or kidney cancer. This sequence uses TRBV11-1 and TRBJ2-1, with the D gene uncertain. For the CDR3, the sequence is CASSSTTPPNEQFF. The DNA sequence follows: TGTGCCAGCAGCTCTACAACACCTCCCAATGAGCAGTTCTTC. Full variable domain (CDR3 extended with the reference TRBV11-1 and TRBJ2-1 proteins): EAEVAQSPRYKITEKSQAVAFWCDPISGHATLYWYRQILGQGPELLVQFQDESVVDDSQLPKDRFSAERLKGVDSTLKIQPAELGDSAMYLCASSSTTPPNEQFFGPGTRLTVL.